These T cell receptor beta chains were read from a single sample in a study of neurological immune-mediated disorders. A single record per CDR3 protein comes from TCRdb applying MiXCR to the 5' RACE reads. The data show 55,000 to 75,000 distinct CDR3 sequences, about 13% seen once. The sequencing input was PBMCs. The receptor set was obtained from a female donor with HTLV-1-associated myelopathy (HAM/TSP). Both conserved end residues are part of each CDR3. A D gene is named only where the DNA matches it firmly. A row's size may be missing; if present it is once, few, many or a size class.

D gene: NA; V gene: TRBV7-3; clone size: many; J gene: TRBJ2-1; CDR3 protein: CASSSDLGAYNEQFF; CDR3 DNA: TGTGCCAGCAGCTCCGACCTGGGGGCGTACAATGAGCAGTTCTTC
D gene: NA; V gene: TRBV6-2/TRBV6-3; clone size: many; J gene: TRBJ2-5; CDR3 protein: CASSSGDPGQETQYF; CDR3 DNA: TGTGCCAGCAGTTCGGGGGACCCCGGCCAAGAGACCCAGTACTTC
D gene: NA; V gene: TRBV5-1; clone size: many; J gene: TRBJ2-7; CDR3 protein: CASSDQTYEQYF; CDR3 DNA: TGCGCCAGCAGCGATCAGACCTACGAGCAGTACTTC
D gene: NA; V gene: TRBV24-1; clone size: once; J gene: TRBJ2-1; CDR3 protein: CATSDSARRQSNEQFF; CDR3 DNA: TGTGCCACCAGTGATTCTGCCCGGAGGCAGTCCAATGAGCAGTTCTTC
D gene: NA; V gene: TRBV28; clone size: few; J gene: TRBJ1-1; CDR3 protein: CASSLGIIEAFF; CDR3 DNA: TGTGCCAGCAGTTTAGGTATTATTGAAGCTTTCTTT
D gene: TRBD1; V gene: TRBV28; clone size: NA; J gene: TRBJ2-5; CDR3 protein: CASSLKLGQGAAEGETQYF; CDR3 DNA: TGTGCCAGCAGTTTAAAGTTGGGACAGGGGGCTGCCGAAGGAGAGACCCAGTACTTC
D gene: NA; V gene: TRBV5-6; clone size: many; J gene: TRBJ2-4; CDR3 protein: CASSWGLGRTAKNIQYF; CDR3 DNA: TGTGCCAGCAGCTGGGGTTTGGGGCGAACGGCCAAAAACATTCAGTACTTC
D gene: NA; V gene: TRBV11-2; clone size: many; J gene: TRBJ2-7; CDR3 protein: CASSLRISPGTHYEQYF; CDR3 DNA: TGTGCCAGCAGCTTACGGATCAGCCCGGGGACCCACTACGAGCAGTACTTC
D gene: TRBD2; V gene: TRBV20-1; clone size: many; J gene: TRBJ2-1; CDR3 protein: CSALLAGASYNEQFF; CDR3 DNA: TGCAGTGCTCTGCTAGCGGGGGCCTCCTACAATGAGCAGTTCTTC
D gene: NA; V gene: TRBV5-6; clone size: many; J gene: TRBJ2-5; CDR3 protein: CASSQIGETQYF; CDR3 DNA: TGTGCCAGCAGCCAAATCGGGGAGACCCAGTACTTC
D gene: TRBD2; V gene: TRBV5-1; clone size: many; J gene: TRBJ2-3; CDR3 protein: CASSLAGNTDTQYF; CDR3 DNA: TGCGCCAGCAGCCTAGCGGGGAACACAGATACGCAGTATTTT
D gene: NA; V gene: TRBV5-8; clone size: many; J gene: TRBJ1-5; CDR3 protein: CASSDLWGQPQHF; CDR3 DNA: TGTGCCAGCAGCGACCTATGGGGGCAGCCCCAGCATTTT
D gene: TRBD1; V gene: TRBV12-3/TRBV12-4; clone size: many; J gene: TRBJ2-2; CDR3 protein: CASKPGQVNTGELFF; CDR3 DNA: TGTGCCAGCAAACCGGGACAGGTGAACACCGGGGAGCTGTTTTTT
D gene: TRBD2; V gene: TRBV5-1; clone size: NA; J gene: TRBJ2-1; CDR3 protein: CASSSGGSSNNEQFF; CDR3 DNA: TGCGCCAGCAGCTCCGGGGGGTCCTCAAACAATGAGCAGTTCTTC
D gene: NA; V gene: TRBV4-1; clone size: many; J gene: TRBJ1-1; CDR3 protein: CASSQETGTNTEAFF; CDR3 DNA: TGCGCCAGCAGCCAAGAAACAGGGACGAACACTGAAGCTTTCTTT
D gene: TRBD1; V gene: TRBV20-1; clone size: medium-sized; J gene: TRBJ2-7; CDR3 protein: CSARGGQERSYEQYF; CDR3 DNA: TGCAGTGCTAGAGGCGGACAGGAAAGAAGCTACGAGCAGTACTTC
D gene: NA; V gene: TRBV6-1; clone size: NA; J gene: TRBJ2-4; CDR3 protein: CASREGTPPAKNIQYF; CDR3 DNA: TGTGCCAGCAGAGAGGGGACACCCCCAGCCAAAAACATTCAGTACTTC
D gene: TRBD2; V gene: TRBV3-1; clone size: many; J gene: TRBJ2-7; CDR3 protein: CASSPGLAGAEQYF; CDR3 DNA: TGTGCCAGCAGCCCCGGACTAGCGGGGGCCGAGCAGTACTTC
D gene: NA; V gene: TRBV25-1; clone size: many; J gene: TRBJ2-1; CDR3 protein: CASSSQGYEQFF; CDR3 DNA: TGTGCCAGCAGTTCACAGGGCTATGAGCAGTTCTTC
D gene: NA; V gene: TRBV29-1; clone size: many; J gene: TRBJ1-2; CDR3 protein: CSAGQIYGYTF; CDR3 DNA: TGCAGCGCCGGACAGATCTATGGCTACACCTTC
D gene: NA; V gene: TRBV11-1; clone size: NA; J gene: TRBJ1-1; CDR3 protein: CASSLSGNTEAFF; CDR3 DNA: TGTGCCAGCAGCTTGTCCGGGAACACTGAAGCTTTCTTT
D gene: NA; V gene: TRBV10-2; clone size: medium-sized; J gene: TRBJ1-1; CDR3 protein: CASSEQGGTEAFF; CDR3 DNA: TGCGCCAGCAGTGAACAGGGTGGGACTGAAGCTTTCTTT
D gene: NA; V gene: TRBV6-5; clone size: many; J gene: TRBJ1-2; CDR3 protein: CATILPGASGYTF; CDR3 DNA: TGTGCCACCATCCTCCCGGGGGCCAGCGGCTACACCTTC
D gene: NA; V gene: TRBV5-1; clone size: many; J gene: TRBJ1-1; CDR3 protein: CASSPLLGGPEAFF; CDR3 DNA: TGCGCCAGCAGCCCCCTTTTGGGGGGCCCTGAAGCTTTCTTT
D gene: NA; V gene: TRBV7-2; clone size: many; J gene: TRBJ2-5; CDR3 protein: CASSLVGETQYF; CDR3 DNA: TGTGCCAGCAGCTTAGTTGGGGAGACCCAGTACTTC
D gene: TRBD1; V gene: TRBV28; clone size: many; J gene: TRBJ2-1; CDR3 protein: CASSPPTGGKGEQFF; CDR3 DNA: TGTGCCAGCAGTCCCCCCACAGGGGGCAAGGGGGAGCAGTTCTTC
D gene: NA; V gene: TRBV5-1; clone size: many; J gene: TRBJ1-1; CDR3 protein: CASSLWTESEAFF; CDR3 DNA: TGCGCCAGCAGCTTGTGGACAGAATCTGAAGCTTTCTTT
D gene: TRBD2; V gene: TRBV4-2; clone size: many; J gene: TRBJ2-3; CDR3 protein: CASSQEASGLYTQYF; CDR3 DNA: TGTGCCAGCAGCCAAGAGGCTAGCGGGCTATATACGCAGTATTTT
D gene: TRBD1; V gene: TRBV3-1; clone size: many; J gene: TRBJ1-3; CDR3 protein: CASSPMAAVGTGAGNTIYF; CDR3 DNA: TGTGCCAGCAGCCCCATGGCGGCAGTCGGGACAGGGGCTGGAAACACCATATATTTT
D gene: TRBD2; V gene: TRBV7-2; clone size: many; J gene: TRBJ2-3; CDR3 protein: CASSRGGGPSTDTQYF; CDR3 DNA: TGTGCCAGCAGCCGTGGCGGGGGGCCCTCCACAGATACGCAGTATTTT
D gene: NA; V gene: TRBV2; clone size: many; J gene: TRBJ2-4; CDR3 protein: CAGQRTAKNIQYF; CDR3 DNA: TGTGCCGGCCAACGGACAGCTAAAAACATTCAGTACTTC
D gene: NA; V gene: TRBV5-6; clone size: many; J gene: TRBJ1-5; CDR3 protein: CASSFQDRPLPQHF; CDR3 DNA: TGTGCCAGCAGCTTCCAGGACAGACCCCTGCCCCAGCATTTT
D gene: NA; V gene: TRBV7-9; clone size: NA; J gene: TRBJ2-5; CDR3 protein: CASSLPTAGVETQYF; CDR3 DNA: TGTGCCAGCAGCTTACCGACGGCAGGCGTGGAGACCCAGTACTTC
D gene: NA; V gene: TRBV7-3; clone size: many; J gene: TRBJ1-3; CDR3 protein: CASSPGGYGNTIYF; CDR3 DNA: TGTGCCAGCAGCCCCGGTGGGTACGGAAACACCATATATTTT
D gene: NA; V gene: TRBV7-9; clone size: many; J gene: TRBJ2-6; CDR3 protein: CASSTGTLLHGANVLTF; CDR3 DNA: TGTGCCAGCAGCACCGGGACCCTCTTACACGGGGCCAACGTCCTGACTTTC
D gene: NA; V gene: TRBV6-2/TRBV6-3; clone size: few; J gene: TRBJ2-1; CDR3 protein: CASSSRTHEQFF; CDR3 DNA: TGTGCCAGCTCCTCGAGGACCCATGAGCAGTTCTTC
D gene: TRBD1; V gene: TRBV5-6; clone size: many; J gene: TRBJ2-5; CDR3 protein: CASSLPGQGVTQYF; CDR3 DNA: TGTGCCAGCAGCCTCCCGGGACAGGGAGTGACCCAGTACTTC
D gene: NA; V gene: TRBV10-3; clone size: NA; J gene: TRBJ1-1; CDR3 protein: CANSERSGGGLNTEDFF; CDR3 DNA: TGTGCCAACAGTGAGAGATCCGGGGGCGGACTGAACACTGAAGATTTCTTT
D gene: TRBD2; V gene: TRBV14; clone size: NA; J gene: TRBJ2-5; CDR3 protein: CASSQDSGTSVMETQYF; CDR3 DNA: TGTGCCAGCAGCCAAGATTCGGGGACTAGTGTTATGGAGACCCAGTACTTC
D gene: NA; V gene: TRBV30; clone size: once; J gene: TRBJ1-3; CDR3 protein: CAWEPLTGNTIYF; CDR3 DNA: TGTGCCTGGGAACCGTTAACTGGAAACACCATATATTTT
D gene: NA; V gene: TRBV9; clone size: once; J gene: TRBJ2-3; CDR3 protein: CSSSTRGGPTDTQYF; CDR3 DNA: TGTTCCAGCAGCACCCGCGGTGGACCCACAGATACGCAGTATTTT
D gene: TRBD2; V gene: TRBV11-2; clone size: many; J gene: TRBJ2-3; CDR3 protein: CASSPERAGGPDTQYF; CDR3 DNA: TGTGCCAGCAGCCCGGAGAGGGCGGGGGGGCCCGATACGCAGTATTTT
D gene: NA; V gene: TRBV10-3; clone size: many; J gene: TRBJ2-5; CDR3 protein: CAISETSEAQYF; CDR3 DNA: TGTGCCATCAGTGAGACTTCAGAGGCCCAGTACTTC
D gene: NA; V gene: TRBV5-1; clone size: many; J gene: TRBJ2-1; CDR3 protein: CASSLGYREPNEQFF; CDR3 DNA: TGCGCCAGCAGCTTGGGGTACAGGGAACCCAATGAGCAGTTCTTC
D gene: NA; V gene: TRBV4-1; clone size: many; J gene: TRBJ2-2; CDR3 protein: CASSRGLSGELFF; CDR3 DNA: TGCGCCAGCAGTCGGGGCCTGTCCGGGGAGCTGTTTTTT
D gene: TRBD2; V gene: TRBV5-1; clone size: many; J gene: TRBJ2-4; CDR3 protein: CASSPLPGAGAKNIQYF; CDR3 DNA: TGCGCCAGCAGCCCACTTCCGGGAGCGGGGGCCAAAAACATTCAGTACTTC
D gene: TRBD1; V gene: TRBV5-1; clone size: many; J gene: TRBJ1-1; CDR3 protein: CASSFGQGNMNTEAFF; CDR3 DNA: TGCGCCAGCAGCTTCGGACAGGGGAACATGAACACTGAAGCTTTCTTT
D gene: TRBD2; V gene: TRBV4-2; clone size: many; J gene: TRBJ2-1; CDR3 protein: CASSLVSGDSYNEQFF; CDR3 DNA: TGTGCCAGCAGCCTAGTTAGCGGGGACTCCTACAATGAGCAGTTCTTC
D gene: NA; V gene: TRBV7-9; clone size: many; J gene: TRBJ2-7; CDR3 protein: CASSSTPRGGEQYF; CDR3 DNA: TGTGCCAGCAGCTCGACCCCAAGGGGAGGTGAGCAGTACTTC
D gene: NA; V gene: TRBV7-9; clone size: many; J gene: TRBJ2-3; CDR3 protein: CASRYRADTQYF; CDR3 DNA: TGTGCCAGCAGGTACAGGGCAGATACGCAGTATTTT